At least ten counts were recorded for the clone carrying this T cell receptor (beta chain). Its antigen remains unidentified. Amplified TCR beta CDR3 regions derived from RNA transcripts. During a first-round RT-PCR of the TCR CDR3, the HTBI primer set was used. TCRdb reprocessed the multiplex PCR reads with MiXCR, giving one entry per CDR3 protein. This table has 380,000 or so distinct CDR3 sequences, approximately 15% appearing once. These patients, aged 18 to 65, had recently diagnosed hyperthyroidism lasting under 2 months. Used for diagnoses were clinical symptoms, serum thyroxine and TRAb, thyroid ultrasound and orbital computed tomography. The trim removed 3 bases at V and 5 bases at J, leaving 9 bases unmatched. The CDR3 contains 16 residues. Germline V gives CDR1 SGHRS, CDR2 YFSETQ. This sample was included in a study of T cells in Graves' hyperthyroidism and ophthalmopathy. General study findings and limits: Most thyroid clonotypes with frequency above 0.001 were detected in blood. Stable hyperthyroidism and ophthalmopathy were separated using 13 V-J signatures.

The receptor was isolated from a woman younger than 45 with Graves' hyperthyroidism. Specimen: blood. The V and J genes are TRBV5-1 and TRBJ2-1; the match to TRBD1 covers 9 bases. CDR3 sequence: CASSSPGQGSDNEQFF. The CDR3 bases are TGCGCCAGCAGCTCGCCGGGACAGGGTTCCGACAATGAGCAGTTCTTC.